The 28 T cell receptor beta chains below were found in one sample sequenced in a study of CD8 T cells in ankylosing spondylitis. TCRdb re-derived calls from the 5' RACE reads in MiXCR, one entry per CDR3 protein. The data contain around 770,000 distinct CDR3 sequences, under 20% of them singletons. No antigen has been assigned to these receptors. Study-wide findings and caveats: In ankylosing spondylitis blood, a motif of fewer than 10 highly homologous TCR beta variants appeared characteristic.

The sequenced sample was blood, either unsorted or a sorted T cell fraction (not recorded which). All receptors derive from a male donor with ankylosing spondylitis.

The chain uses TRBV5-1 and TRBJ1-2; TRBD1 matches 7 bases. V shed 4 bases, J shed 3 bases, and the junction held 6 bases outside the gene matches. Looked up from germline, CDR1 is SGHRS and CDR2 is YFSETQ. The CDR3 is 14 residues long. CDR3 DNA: TGCGCCAGCAGCGAGGGACAGAGCGACTATGGCTACACCTTC. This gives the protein CASSEGQSDYGYTF.

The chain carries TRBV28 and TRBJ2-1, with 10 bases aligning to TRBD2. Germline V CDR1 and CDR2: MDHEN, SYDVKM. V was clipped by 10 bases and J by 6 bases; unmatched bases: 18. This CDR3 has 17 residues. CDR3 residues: CATGGLATGSFSNEQFF. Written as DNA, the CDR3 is TGTGCCACCGGGGGACTAGCGACAGGTTCATTCAGCAATGAGCAGTTCTTC.

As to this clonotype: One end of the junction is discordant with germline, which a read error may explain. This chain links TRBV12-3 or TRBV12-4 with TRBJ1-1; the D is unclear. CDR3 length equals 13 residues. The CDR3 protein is CAISLSPNTEAFF. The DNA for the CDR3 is TGTGCCATCAGTTTAAGTCCGAACACTGAAGCTTTCTTT.

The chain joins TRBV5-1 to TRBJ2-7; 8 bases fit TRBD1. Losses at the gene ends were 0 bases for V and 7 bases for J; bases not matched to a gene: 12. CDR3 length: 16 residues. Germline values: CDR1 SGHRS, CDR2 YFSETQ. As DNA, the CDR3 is TGCGCCAGCAGCTTGGCAGGCAGGGGGCCCGGTGTGGAGCAGTACTTC. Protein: CASSLAGRGPGVEQYF.

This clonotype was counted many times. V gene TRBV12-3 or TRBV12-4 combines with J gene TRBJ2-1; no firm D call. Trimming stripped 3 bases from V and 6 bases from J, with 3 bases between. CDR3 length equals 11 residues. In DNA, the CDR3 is TGTGCCAGCAGTTTTGGCAATGAGCAGTTCTTC. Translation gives CASSFGNEQFF.

CDR3 sequence: CASSRQNSPLHF. The CDR3 DNA reads TGTGCCAGCAGCCGGCAGAATTCACCCCTCCACTTT. This chain joins TRBV6-5 and TRBJ1-6; no reliable D call. Germline V lookup: CDR1 MNHEY, CDR2 SVGAGI. CDR3 length: 12 amino acids. Trimming stripped 6 bases from V and 7 bases from J, with 7 bases between.

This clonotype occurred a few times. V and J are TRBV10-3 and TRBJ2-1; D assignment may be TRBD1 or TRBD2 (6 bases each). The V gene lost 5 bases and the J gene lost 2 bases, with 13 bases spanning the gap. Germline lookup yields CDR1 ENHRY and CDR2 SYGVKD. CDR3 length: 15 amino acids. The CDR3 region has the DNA TGTGCCATCAGTCCACGGGGGCCTACCTACAATGAGCAGTTCTTC. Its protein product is CAISPRGPTYNEQFF.

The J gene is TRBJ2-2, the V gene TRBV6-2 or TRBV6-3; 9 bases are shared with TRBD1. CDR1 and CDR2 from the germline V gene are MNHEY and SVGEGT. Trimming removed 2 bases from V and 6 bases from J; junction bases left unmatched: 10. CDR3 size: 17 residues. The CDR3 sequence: CASSYGTGWRGPGELFF. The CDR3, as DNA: TGTGCCAGCAGTTACGGGACAGGGTGGAGGGGACCCGGGGAGCTGTTTTTT.

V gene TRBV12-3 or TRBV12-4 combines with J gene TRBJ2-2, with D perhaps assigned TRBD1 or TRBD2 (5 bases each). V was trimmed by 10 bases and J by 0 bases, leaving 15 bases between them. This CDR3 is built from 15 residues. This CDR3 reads CATPTGPANTGELFF. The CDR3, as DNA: TGTGCCACCCCGACGGGGCCCGCGAACACCGGGGAGCTGTTTTTT.

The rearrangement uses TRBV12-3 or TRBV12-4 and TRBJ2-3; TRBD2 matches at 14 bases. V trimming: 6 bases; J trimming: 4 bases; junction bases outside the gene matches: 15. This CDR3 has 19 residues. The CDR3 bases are TGTGCCAGCAGCCCGGGACTAGCGGGGGCCACCGGCAGGGCAGATACGCAGTATTTT. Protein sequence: CASSPGLAGATGRADTQYF.

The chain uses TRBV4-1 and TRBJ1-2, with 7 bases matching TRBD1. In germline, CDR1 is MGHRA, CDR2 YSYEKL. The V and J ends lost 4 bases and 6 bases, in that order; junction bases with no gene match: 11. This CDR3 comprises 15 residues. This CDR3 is CASSLTGLSRDGYTF. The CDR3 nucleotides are TGCGCCAGCAGCCTGACAGGGCTCTCGAGGGATGGCTACACCTTC.

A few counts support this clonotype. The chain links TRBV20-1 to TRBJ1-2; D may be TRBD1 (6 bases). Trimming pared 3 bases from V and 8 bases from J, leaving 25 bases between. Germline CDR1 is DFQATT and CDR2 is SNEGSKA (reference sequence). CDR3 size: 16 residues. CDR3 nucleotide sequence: TGCAGTGCTAGTCGGGATCCGGGACAATCTACGAGGGGCTACACCTTC. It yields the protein CSASRDPGQSTRGYTF.

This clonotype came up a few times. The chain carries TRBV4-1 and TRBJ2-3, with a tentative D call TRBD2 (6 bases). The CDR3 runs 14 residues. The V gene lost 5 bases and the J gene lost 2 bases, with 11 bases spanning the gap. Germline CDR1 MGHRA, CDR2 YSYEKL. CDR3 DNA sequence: TGCGCCAGCAGCACGGGGGACTTCACAGATACGCAGTATTTT. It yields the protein CASSTGDFTDTQYF.

Written as DNA, the CDR3 is TGTGCCAGCAGAACGACAGGGGTTAGCAATCAGCCCCAGCATTTT. Protein sequence: CASRTTGVSNQPQHF. The V call is TRBV12-3 or TRBV12-4, the J call TRBJ1-5, with 8 bases lining up with TRBD1. The CDR3 is 15 amino acids. Unmatched junction bases numbered 4, after V lost 6 bases and J lost 0 bases.

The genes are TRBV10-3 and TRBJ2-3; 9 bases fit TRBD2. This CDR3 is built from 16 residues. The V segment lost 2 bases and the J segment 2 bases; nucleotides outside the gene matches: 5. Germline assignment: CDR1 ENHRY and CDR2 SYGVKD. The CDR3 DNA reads TGTGCCATCAGTGAGCCGACTAGCGGTTCCACAGATACGCAGTATTTT. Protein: CAISEPTSGSTDTQYF.

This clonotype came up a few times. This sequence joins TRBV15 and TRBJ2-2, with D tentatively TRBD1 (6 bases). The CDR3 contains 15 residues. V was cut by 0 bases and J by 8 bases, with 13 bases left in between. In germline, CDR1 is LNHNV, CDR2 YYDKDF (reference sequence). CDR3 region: CATSREGAAWGELFF. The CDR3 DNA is TGTGCCACCAGCAGAGAGGGGGCTGCGTGGGGGGAGCTGTTTTTT.

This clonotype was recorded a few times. The CDR3 DNA sequence: TGCAGCGCAGCCGAAAGAATTGGAGGGGGGAGGACTGAAGCTTTCTTT. It translates to CSAAERIGGGRTEAFF. V and J are TRBV29-1 and TRBJ1-1; TRBD1 might be the D (6 bases). The germline V gene has CDR1 SQVTM and CDR2 ANQGSEA. The CDR3 is made up of 16 amino acids. The V end was cut by 7 bases, the J end by 5 bases, with 26 bases between.

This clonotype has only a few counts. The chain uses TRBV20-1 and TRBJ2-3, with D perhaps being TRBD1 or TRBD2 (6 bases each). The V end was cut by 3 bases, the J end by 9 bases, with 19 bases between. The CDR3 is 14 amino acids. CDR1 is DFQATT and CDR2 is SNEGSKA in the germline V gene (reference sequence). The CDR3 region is CSASRPGAGRTQYF. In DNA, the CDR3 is TGCAGTGCTAGTCGCCCAGGGGCCGGGAGAACGCAGTATTTT.

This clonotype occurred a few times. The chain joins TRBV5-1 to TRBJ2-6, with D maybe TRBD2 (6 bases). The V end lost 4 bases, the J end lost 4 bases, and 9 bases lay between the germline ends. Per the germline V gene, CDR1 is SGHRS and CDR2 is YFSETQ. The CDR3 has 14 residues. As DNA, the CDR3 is TGCGCCAGCAGCGGAGGGGTCGGGGCCAACGTCCTGACTTTC. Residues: CASSGGVGANVLTF.

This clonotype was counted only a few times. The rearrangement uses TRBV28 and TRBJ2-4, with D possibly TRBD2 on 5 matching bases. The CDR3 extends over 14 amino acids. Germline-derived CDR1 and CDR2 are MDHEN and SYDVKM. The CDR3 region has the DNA TGTGCGAGCGGCCCGGACGGAACCAAAAACATTCAGTACTTC. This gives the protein CASGPDGTKNIQYF. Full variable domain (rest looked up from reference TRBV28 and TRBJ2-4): DVKVTQSSRYLVKRTGEKVFLECVQDMDHENMFWYRQDPGLGLRLIYFSYDVKMKEKGDIPEGYSVSREKKERFSLILESASTNQTSMYLCASGPDGTKNIQYFGAGTRLSVL.

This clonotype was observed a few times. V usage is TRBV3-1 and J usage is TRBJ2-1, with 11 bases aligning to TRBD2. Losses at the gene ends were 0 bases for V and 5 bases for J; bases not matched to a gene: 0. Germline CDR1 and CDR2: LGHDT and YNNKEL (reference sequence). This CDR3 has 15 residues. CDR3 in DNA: TGTGCCAGCAGCCAAGAGGGACTAGCGGACAATGAGCAGTTCTTC. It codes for CASSQEGLADNEQFF.

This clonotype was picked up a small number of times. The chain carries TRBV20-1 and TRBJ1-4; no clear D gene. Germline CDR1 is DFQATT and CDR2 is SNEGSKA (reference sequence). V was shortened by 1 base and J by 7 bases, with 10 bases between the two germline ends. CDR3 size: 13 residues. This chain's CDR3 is CSARGGISEKLFF. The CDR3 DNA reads TGCAGTGCTAGAGGGGGTATAAGTGAAAAACTGTTTTTT.

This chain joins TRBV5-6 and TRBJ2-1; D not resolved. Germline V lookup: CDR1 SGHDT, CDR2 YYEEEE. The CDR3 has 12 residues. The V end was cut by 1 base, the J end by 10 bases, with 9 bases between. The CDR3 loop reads CASSLFTSEQFF. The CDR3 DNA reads TGTGCCAGCAGCTTGTTTACGAGCGAGCAGTTCTTC. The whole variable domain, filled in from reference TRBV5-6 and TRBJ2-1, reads DAGVTQSPTHLIKTRGQQVTLRCSPKSGHDTVSWYQQALGQGPQFIFQYYEEEERQRGNFPDRFSGHQFPNYSSELNVNALLLGDSALYLCASSLFTSEQFFGPGTRLTVL.

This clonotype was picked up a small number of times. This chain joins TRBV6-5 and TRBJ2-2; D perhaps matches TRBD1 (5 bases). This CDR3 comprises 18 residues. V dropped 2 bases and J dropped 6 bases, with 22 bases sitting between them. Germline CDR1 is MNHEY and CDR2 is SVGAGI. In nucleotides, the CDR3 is TGTGCCAGCAGTTACGAATGGGGTGGGTCCCTGGGGCCCGGGGAGCTGTTTTTT. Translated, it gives CASSYEWGGSLGPGELFF.

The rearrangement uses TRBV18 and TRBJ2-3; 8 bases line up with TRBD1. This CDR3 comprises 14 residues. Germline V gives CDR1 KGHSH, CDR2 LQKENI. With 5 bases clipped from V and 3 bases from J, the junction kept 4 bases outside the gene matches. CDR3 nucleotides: TGTGCCAGCTCATCCCAGGGGGCAACAGATACGCAGTATTTT. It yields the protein CASSSQGATDTQYF.

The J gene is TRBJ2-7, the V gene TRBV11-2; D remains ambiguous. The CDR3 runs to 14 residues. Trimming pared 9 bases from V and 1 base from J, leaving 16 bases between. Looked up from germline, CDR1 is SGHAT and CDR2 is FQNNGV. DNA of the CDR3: TGTGCCAGTACCCTGTTCCTGGGTTCCTACGAGCAGTACTTC. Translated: CASTLFLGSYEQYF.

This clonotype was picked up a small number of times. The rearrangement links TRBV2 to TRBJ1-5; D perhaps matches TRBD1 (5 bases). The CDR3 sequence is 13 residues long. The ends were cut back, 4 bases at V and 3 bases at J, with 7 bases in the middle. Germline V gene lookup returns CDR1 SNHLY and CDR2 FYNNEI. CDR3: CASSGQNNQPQHF. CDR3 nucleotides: TGTGCCAGCAGTGGACAGAACAATCAGCCCCAGCATTTT. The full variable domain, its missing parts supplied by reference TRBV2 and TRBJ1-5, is EPEVTQTPSHQVTQMGQEVILRCVPISNHLYFYWYRQILGQKVEFLVSFYNNEISEKSEIFDDQFSVERPDGSNFTLKIRSTKLEDSAMYFCASSGQNNQPQHFGDGTRLSIL.

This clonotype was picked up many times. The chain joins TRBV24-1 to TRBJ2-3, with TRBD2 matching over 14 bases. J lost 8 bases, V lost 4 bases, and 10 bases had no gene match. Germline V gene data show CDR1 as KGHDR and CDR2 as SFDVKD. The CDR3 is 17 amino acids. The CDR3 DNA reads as TGTGCCACCAGTGACCGAGGGACTAGCGGGGGCCTCAGTACGCAGTATTTT. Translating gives CATSDRGTSGGLSTQYF.